This T cell receptor beta chain was documented in a study of T cell clonality in common variable immunodeficiency (dated by TCRdb to about 2015). Overall results and qualifications from the work: It was noted by the authors that sequencing of the repertoires of T cell subpopulations would be needed to clarify the cause of the increased clonality in CVID. Healthy controls shared more TCRbeta clones with each other than CVID subjects shared among themselves (p < 0.0001). TCRbeta clonality was higher in CVID subjects than in healthy controls (t-test p = 0.018), and the increase was most characteristic of about a third of subjects. Fewer deletions and N-nucleotide insertions were reportedly observed in CVID TCRbeta sequences, and highly modified clones with 13 or more V deletions were reportedly absent from CVID TCRbeta sequences. Despite equal DNA input, controls averaged approximately 88,000 unique sequences per sample versus around 30,000 in CVID samples. Correlations of repertoire features with clinical complications were constrained by heterogeneity among patients within the CVID cohort.

CVID samples and control samples contributed equivalent amounts of genomic DNA as sequencing input. For every sample, a 60 bp segment covering the rearranged TCRbeta CDR3 region was amplified and then sequenced. The immunoSEQ assay, a bias-corrected multiplex PCR with high-throughput sequencing, was employed for TCRbeta amplification. The study's own analysis went as follows. Each unique nucleotide sequence was treated as a clone and annotated with V, D and J genes, copy number and frequency. Sequences were labeled productive if in frame, and non-productive if out of frame or containing stop codons. Clonality was calculated from Shannon's entropy as previously described. Mean CDR3 Kyte-Doolittle hydropathy was derived from the predicted amino acid sequences of productive clones. Using the R hclust function, scaled V gene usage was clustered hierarchically with Manhattan distance and complete linkage. Clone sharing by CDR3 amino acid sequence was assessed by resampling 12 repertoires per group over 100 rounds. Repertoires were searched for 65 to 75 published EBV-specific and a few hundred published CMV-specific TCRbeta sequences. Two CVID samples that yielded fewer than 10,000 sequences were excluded from the analysis, so approximately 40 CVID repertoires were retained. The table was pulled from immuneACCESS by TCRdb, which kept in-frame rearrangements only. Such tables lose some clones; where checked, under half of the loss comes from unresolved V genes, and the rest has no known cause. V, J and clone size derive from that table, while D and trimming were established from the DNA sequence. In this sample, tens of thousands of clones appear, none counted once only. The top ten hold approximately 5.9% of the sample.

The CDR3 numbers 13 residues from cysteine through phenylalanine. The CDR3 was read in part: 30 bases, with the frame set at base 1. The trim is 3 bases for V and 1 base for J, with a gap of 6 bases between the germline ends. Via the germline V gene (reference sequence), CDR1 is LNHDA and CDR2 SQIVND. This clone was picked up many times. What antigen it recognizes has not been identified. The CDR3 goes on 3 residues after the read ends, and that part is filled in from the germline J gene. Most of the CVID patients and most of the healthy controls were of Caucasian heritage. Heparinized peripheral whole blood samples of roughly 5 to 9 ml were obtained from each donor. TCRbeta CDR3 repertoires were sequenced from genomic DNA of adults with common variable immune deficiency (CVID) and healthy adult controls. There were about 22 healthy adult volunteers in the control group (around twelve female and 10 male), ranging in age from 23 to 66 years, with a mean age of about 36. Diluted blood was subjected to density centrifugation over Hypaque 1077 or Ficoll-Paque for isolation of peripheral blood mononuclear cells. Genomic DNA was extracted from unsorted mononuclear cells by Qiagen column purification or by a centrifugation-based method.

Sequenced input: peripheral blood mononuclear cells. This TCR was sampled from a person aged 18 to 75 in good health. The chain couples TRBV19 to TRBJ2-5, with an unclear D gene assignment. The CDR3 protein is CASSIYGQETQYF. The covered CDR3 bases are TGTGCCAGTAGTATCTACGGCCAAGAGACC. With the portions outside the CDR3 filled from the reference TRBV19 and TRBJ2-5 genes, the complete variable region becomes DGGITQSPKYLFRKEGQNVTLSCEQNLNHDAMYWYRQDPGQGLRLIYYSQIVNDFQKGDIAEGYSVSREKKESFPLTVTSAQKNPTAFYLCASSIYGQETQYFGPGTRLLVL.